This T cell receptor (beta chain) was recorded in a study of beta chain features in type 1 diabetes. This clone was picked up a small number of times. Antigen unknown. The germline V gene has CDR1 LNHDA and CDR2 SQIVND (reference sequence). Between the trimmed V and J ends, which lost 7 bases and 0 bases, there was a span of 10 bases. The CDR3 extends over 13 amino acids. Expressed TCRB transcripts were sequenced because the isolated RNA had all been reverse transcribed beforehand. Naive, central memory and regulatory T cell samples came to a mean of approximately 3.57 million reads. The table came from immunoSEQ multiplex PCR; TCRdb's copy has only in-frame clones and leaves some out. Among more than 300,000 clones, over 9% were seen once, and the ten largest hold less than 0.65%. Regarding the study as a whole: When Type 1 diabetes patients were examined, their TCRB CDR3s proved moderately but significantly shorter in all four CD4+ subsets.

The V and J genes are TRBV19 and TRBJ2-7, with TRBD1 as a possible D gene (6 bases). The source of this sequence is a man aged 25-45 years with type 1 diabetes. Specimen: central memory CD4+ T cells from blood. The CDR3 region is CASNRDISYEQYF. As DNA, the CDR3 is TGTGCCAGTAATCGGGACATCTCCTACGAGCAGTACTTC.